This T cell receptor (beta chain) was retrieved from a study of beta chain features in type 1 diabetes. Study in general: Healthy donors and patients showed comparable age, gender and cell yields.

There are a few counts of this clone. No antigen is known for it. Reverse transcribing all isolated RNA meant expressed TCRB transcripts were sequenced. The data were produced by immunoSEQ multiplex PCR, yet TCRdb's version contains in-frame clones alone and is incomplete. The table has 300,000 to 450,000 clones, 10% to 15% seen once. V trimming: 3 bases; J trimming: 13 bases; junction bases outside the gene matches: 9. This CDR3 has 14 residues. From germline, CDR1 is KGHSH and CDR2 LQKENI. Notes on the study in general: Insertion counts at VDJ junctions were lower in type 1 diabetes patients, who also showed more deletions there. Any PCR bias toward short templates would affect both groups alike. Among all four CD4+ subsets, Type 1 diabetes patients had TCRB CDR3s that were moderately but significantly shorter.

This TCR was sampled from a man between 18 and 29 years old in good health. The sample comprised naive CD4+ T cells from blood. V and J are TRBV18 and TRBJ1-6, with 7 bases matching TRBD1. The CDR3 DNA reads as TGTGCCAGCTCACCTGGACAGGAGGGTATCCCCCTCCACTTT. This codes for CASSPGQEGIPLHF.